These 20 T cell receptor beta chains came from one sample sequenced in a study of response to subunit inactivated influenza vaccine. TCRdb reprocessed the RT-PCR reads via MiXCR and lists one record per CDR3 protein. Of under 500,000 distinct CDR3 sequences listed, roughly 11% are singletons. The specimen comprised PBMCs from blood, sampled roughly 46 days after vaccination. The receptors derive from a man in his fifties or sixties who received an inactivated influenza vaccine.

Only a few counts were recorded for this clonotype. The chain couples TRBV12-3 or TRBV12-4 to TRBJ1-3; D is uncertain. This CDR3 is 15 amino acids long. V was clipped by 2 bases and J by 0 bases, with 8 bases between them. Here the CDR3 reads CASSLFGRSGNTIYF. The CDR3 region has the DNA TGTGCCAGCAGTTTATTCGGGCGCTCTGGAAACACCATATATTTT.

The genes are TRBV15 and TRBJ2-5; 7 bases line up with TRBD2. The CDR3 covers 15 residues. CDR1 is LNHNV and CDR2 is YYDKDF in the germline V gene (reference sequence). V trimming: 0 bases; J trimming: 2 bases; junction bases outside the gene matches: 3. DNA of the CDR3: TGTGCCACCAGCAGAGACCGGGGGGTACAAGAGACCCAGTACTTC. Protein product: CATSRDRGVQETQYF.

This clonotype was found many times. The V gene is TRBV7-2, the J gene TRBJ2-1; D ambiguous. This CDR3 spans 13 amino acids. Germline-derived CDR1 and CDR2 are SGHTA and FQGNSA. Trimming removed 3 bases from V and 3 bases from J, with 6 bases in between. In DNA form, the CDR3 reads TGTGCCAGCAGCTTGGGGTACTACAATGAGCAGTTCTTC. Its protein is CASSLGYYNEQFF.

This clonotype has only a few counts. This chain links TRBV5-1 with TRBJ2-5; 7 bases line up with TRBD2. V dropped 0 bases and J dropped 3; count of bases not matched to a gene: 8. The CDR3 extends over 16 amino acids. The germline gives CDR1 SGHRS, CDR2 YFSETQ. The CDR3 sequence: CASSLALAVGKETQYF. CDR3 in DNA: TGCGCCAGCAGCTTGGCCCTAGCGGTTGGAAAAGAGACCCAGTACTTC.

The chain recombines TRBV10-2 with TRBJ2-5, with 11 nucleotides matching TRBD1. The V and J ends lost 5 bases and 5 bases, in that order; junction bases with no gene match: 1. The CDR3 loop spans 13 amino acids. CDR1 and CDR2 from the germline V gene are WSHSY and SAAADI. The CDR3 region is CASSWDRGETQYF. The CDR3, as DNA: TGCGCCAGCAGTTGGGACAGGGGGGAGACCCAGTACTTC.

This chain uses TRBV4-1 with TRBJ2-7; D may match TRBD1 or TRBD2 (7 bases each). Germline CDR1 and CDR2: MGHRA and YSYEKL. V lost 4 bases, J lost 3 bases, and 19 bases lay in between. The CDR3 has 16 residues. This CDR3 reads CASSPGGARGRYEQYF. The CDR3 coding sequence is TGCGCCAGCAGCCCAGGGGGGGCGAGGGGTCGCTACGAGCAGTACTTC.

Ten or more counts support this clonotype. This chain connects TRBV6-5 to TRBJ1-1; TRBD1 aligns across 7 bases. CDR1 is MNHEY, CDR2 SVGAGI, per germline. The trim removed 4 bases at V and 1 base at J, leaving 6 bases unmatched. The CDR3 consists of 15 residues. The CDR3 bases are TGTGCCAGCAGTTCTATTGACAGGGCGAACACTGAAGCTTTCTTT. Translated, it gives CASSSIDRANTEAFF.

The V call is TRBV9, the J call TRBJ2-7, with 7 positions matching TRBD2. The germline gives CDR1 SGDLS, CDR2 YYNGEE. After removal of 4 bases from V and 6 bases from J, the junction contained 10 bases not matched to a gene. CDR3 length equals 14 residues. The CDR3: CASSPSSGPIEQYF. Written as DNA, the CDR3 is TGTGCCAGCAGCCCTTCTAGCGGCCCCATCGAGCAGTACTTC. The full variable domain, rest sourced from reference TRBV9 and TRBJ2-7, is DSGVTQTPKHLITATGQRVTLRCSPRSGDLSVYWYQQSLDQGLQFLIQYYNGEERAKGNILERFSAQQFPDLHSELNLSSLELGDSALYFCASSPSSGPIEQYFGPGTRLTVT.

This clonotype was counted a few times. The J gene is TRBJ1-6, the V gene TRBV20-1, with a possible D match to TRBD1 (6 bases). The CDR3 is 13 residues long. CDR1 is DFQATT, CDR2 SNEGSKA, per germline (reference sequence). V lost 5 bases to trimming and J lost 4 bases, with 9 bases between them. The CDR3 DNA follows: TGCAGTGCTGGGACAACTTATAATTCACCCCTCCACTTT. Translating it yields CSAGTTYNSPLHF.

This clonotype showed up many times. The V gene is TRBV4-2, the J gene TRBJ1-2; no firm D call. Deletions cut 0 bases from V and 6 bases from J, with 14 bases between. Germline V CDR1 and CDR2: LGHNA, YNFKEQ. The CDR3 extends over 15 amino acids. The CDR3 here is CASSQEIAGRDGYTF. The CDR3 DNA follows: TGTGCCAGCAGCCAAGAGATCGCAGGTCGGGATGGCTACACCTTC.

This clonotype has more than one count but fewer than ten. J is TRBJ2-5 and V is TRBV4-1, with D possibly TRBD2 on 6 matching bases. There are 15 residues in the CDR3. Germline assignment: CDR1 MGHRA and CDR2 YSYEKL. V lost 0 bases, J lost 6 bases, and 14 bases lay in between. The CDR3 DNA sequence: TGCGCCAGCAGCCAAGATTTGCGGGGCATACAGACCCAGTACTTC. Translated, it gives CASSQDLRGIQTQYF.

The CDR3: CASSFRFLAVNSYNEQFF. The CDR3 nucleotides are TGTGCCAGCAGTTTCCGTTTCCTAGCGGTTAACTCCTACAATGAGCAGTTCTTC. This chain links TRBV12-3 or TRBV12-4 with TRBJ2-1; 7 bases line up with TRBD2. Germline trimming cut 3 bases from V and 0 bases from J; bases unmatched to any gene: 11. The CDR3 spans 18 residues.

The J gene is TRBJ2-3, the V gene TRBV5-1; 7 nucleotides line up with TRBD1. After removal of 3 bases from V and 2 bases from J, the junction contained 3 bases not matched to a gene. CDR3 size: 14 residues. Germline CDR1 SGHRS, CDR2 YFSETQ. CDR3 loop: CASSSGQITDTQYF. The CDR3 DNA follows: TGCGCCAGCAGCTCGGGACAGATCACAGATACGCAGTATTTT.

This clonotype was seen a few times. The CDR3: CATSDGGQPQHF. The CDR3 DNA is TGTGCCACCAGTGATGGGGGTCAGCCCCAGCATTTT. V usage is TRBV24-1 and J usage is TRBJ1-5, with D tentatively TRBD1 (5 bases). This CDR3 contains 12 residues. CDR1 is KGHDR, CDR2 SFDVKD, per germline. V was clipped by 3 bases and J by 6 bases, with 5 bases between them.

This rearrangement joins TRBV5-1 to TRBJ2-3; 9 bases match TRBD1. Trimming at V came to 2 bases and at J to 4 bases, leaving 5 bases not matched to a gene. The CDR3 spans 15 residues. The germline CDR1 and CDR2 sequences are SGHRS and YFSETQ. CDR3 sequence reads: CASSLSGQGSDTQYF. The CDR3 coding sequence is TGCGCCAGCAGCTTATCGGGACAGGGATCAGATACGCAGTATTTT.

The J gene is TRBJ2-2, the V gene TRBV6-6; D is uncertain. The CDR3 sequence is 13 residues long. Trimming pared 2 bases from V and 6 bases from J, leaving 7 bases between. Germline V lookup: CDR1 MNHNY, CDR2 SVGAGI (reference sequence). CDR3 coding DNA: TGTGCCAGCAGTTACGGGGATCCCGGGGAGCTGTTTTTT. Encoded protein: CASSYGDPGELFF.

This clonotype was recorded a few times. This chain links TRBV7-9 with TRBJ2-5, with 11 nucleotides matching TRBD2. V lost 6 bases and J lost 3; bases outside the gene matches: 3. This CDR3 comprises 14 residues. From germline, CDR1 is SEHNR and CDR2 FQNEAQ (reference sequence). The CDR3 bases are TGTGCCAGCAGAAAGGGACTAGCGGAAGAGACCCAGTACTTC. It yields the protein CASRKGLAEETQYF.

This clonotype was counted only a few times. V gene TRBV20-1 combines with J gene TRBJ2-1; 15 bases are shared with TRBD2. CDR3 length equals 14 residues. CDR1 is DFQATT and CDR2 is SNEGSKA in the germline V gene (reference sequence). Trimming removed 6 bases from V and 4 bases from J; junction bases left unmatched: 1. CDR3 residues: CSAGLAGGYNEQFF. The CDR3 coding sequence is TGCAGTGCCGGACTAGCGGGAGGGTACAATGAGCAGTTCTTC.

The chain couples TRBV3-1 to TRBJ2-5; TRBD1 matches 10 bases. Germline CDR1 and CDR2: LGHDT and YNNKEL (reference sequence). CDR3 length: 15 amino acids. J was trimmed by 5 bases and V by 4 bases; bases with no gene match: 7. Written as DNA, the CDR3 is TGTGCCAGCAGCCGCCCTTTGACAGGGGGCGAGACCCAGTACTTC. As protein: CASSRPLTGGETQYF.

The CDR3 protein is CASRAGPNTGELFF. The CDR3 DNA sequence: TGTGCCAGCAGAGCAGGGCCGAACACCGGGGAGCTGTTTTTT. The chain joins TRBV3-1 to TRBJ2-2, with a weak D call TRBD1 (5 bases). From germline, CDR1 is LGHDT and CDR2 YNNKEL (reference sequence). CDR3 length equals 14 residues. The germline V and J ends were trimmed by 6 bases and 0 bases, with 8 bases remaining between them.